The rows below give T cell receptor beta chains drawn from one sample of a study of cytomegalovirus exposure and HLA in healthy donors. Using immunoSEQ multiplex PCR, the repertoire was profiled, and TCRdb retains in-frame clones only, with some absent. The sample holds around 30,000 clones, 35% to 55% seen once. The sequenced sample consisted of PBMCs. These receptors were obtained from a woman between 45 and 65 years old in good health and CMV-seronegative. CDR3s include the opening cysteine and the closing phenylalanine or tryptophan. The D gene is left open where the match is weak. The size field is filled for only some rows; it gives once, few, many or a size class.

j_gene: TRBJ2-7
abundance: -
d_gene: TRBD1
v_gene: TRBV18
CDR3nt: TGTGCCAGCTCACCGGGACAGGCCGAGCAGTACTTC
CDR3aa: CASSPGQAEQYF

j_gene: TRBJ2-7
abundance: few
d_gene: -
v_gene: TRBV1
CDR3nt: TGCACCAGCCCTGGGAGGGGTTTGGCCTACGAGCAGTACTTC
CDR3aa: CTSPGRGLAYEQYF

j_gene: TRBJ2-1
abundance: few
d_gene: TRBD2
v_gene: TRBV11-2
CDR3nt: TGTGCCAGCAGCTCCGGACTAGCGCCCTACAATGAGCAGTTCTTC
CDR3aa: CASSSGLAPYNEQFF

j_gene: TRBJ2-7
abundance: -
d_gene: TRBD1
v_gene: TRBV30
CDR3nt: TGTGCCTGGGACCCGGGACAGGGGCCCAGCAGGTCGGACGAGCAGTACTTC
CDR3aa: CAWDPGQGPSRSDEQYF

j_gene: TRBJ1-5
abundance: few
d_gene: TRBD1
v_gene: TRBV28
CDR3nt: TGTGCCAGCAGCCTTATCCGGACAGGGTCGAATCAGCCCCAGCATTTT
CDR3aa: CASSLIRTGSNQPQHF

j_gene: TRBJ1-1
abundance: once
d_gene: TRBD1
v_gene: TRBV27
CDR3nt: TGTGCCAGCAGTTCTCCTCAGGGGGCAAGGATGAACACTGAAGCTTTCTTT
CDR3aa: CASSSPQGARMNTEAFF

j_gene: TRBJ1-1
abundance: -
d_gene: TRBD1
v_gene: TRBV25-1
CDR3nt: TGTGCCAGCAGTGACCCACCGGACAGGGGGCTCGCGAACACTGAAGCTTTCTTT
CDR3aa: CASSDPPDRGLANTEAFF

j_gene: TRBJ2-3
abundance: -
d_gene: -
v_gene: TRBV7-7
CDR3nt: TGTGCCAGCAGCTTAGGGACAGCCAGCACAGATACGCAGTATTTT
CDR3aa: CASSLGTASTDTQYF

j_gene: TRBJ2-3
abundance: -
d_gene: -
v_gene: TRBV11-3
CDR3nt: TGTGCCAGCAGCTTAGGAGGCCTTAGTAGCACAGATACGCAGTATTTT
CDR3aa: CASSLGGLSSTDTQYF

j_gene: TRBJ2-3
abundance: -
d_gene: -
v_gene: TRBV5-4
CDR3nt: TGTGCCAGCAGCCCCCAAACTAGCTTTGGCACAGATACGCAGTATTTT
CDR3aa: CASSPQTSFGTDTQYF

j_gene: TRBJ1-2
abundance: -
d_gene: -
v_gene: TRBV19
CDR3nt: TGTGCCAGTAGCCGGGGGGACGCCCGGGGCTACACCTTC
CDR3aa: CASSRGDARGYTF

j_gene: TRBJ1-3
abundance: -
d_gene: -
v_gene: TRBV5-1
CDR3nt: TGCGCCAGCAGCCCGGGGGGGCCCGTGGAAAGAAGATACTCTGGAAACACCATATATTTT
CDR3aa: CASSPGGPVERRYSGNTIYF

j_gene: TRBJ2-3
abundance: -
d_gene: TRBD1
v_gene: TRBV7-9
CDR3nt: TGTGCCAGCAGCCGGCCCGGGACAGCCTACACAGATACGCAGTATTTT
CDR3aa: CASSRPGTAYTDTQYF

j_gene: TRBJ2-7
abundance: few
d_gene: TRBD2
v_gene: TRBV11-2
CDR3nt: TGTGCCAGCAGCCCAGCTAGCGGGAGGGCCCACGAGCAGTACTTC
CDR3aa: CASSPASGRAHEQYF

j_gene: TRBJ1-2
abundance: medium-sized
d_gene: TRBD1
v_gene: TRBV2
CDR3nt: TGTGCCAGCAGTGAGGGACAGGGGATTCTACGGTATGGCTACACCTTC
CDR3aa: CASSEGQGILRYGYTF

j_gene: TRBJ2-3
abundance: -
d_gene: -
v_gene: TRBV6-6
CDR3nt: TGTGCCAGCAGTTATGAGGAGCCTCGGGTGGATACGCAGTATTTT
CDR3aa: CASSYEEPRVDTQYF

j_gene: TRBJ2-3
abundance: -
d_gene: -
v_gene: TRBV5-6
CDR3nt: TGTGCCGGCGCCAATTCCTCGGGGGGCACAGATACGCAGTATTTT
CDR3aa: CAGANSSGGTDTQYF

j_gene: TRBJ2-4
abundance: -
d_gene: TRBD2
v_gene: TRBV19
CDR3nt: TGTGCCAGTACGTCCGCGGCGGGAGGTTGGGGGAACATTCAGTACTTC
CDR3aa: CASTSAAGGWGNIQYF

j_gene: TRBJ2-7
abundance: -
d_gene: TRBD1
v_gene: TRBV19
CDR3nt: TGTGCCAGCACCTCCACAGGGGGCGATATGAGATACGAGCAGTACTTC
CDR3aa: CASTSTGGDMRYEQYF

j_gene: TRBJ1-1
abundance: -
d_gene: -
v_gene: TRBV2
CDR3nt: TGTGCCAGCAGTTCCCGAGACAGACCTTCAGAAGCTTTCTTT
CDR3aa: CASSSRDRPSEAFF

j_gene: TRBJ2-2
abundance: -
d_gene: TRBD1
v_gene: TRBV5-4
CDR3nt: TGTGCCAGCAGCCGAGGGGGCGCCGACACCGGGGAGCTGTTTTTT
CDR3aa: CASSRGGADTGELFF

j_gene: TRBJ1-2
abundance: -
d_gene: -
v_gene: TRBV11-2
CDR3nt: TGTGCCAGCAGCTTTTCGCCGGGATCCGGTAATGGCTACACCTTC
CDR3aa: CASSFSPGSGNGYTF

j_gene: TRBJ1-4
abundance: -
d_gene: -
v_gene: TRBV12-1
CDR3nt: TGTGCCAGCAGCATGCGGACAGGAACCAATGAAAAACTGTTTTTT
CDR3aa: CASSMRTGTNEKLFF

j_gene: TRBJ1-1
abundance: few
d_gene: TRBD1
v_gene: TRBV19
CDR3nt: TGTGCCAGTAGTAGGACAGGGGGGGACACTGAAGCTTTCTTT
CDR3aa: CASSRTGGDTEAFF

j_gene: TRBJ1-1
abundance: few
d_gene: -
v_gene: TRBV6-5
CDR3nt: TGTGCCAGCAGCCGGGACTTAAACACTGAAGCTTTCTTT
CDR3aa: CASSRDLNTEAFF

j_gene: TRBJ2-5
abundance: -
d_gene: TRBD2
v_gene: TRBV28
CDR3nt: TGTGCCAGCAGTTTATCTCAAGCGGGAGGCACGAGGGAGACCCAGTACTTC
CDR3aa: CASSLSQAGGTRETQYF

j_gene: TRBJ1-5
abundance: -
d_gene: -
v_gene: TRBV4-2
CDR3nt: TGTGCCAGCAGCCAAGAGGGCACAGGGAGCCGCGGTAGCAATCAGCCCCAGCATTTT
CDR3aa: CASSQEGTGSRGSNQPQHF

j_gene: TRBJ1-1
abundance: few
d_gene: TRBD1
v_gene: TRBV7-9
CDR3nt: TGTGCCAGCAGCCCCGGACAGGGGGCGCGAGGTACTGAAGCTTTCTTT
CDR3aa: CASSPGQGARGTEAFF

j_gene: TRBJ2-3
abundance: -
d_gene: -
v_gene: TRBV11-3
CDR3nt: TGTGCCAGCAGCGACAGGAGCACAGATACGCAGTATTTT
CDR3aa: CASSDRSTDTQYF

j_gene: TRBJ2-7
abundance: -
d_gene: TRBD2
v_gene: TRBV5-1
CDR3nt: TGCGCCAGCAGCTTCGCCTTTGGCGGGAGTGACGACGAGCAGTACTTC
CDR3aa: CASSFAFGGSDDEQYF

j_gene: TRBJ2-3
abundance: few
d_gene: TRBD2
v_gene: TRBV5-6
CDR3nt: TGTGCCAGCAGCGCCGCGACTAGCGGGGGGGTTTATACGCAGTATTTT
CDR3aa: CASSAATSGGVYTQYF

j_gene: TRBJ1-5
abundance: -
d_gene: -
v_gene: TRBV28
CDR3nt: TGTGCCAGCAGTTTAATGCGCCCCAATCAGCCCCAGCATTTT
CDR3aa: CASSLMRPNQPQHF

j_gene: TRBJ1-3
abundance: -
d_gene: -
v_gene: TRBV11-2
CDR3nt: TGTGCCAGCAGCGGGCGGGGGTCCGGAAACACCATATATTTT
CDR3aa: CASSGRGSGNTIYF

j_gene: TRBJ1-4
abundance: -
d_gene: TRBD1
v_gene: TRBV4-2
CDR3nt: TGTGCCAGCAGCCGACAGGGGGAAAAACTGTTTTTT
CDR3aa: CASSRQGEKLFF

j_gene: TRBJ1-4
abundance: few
d_gene: TRBD1
v_gene: TRBV28
CDR3nt: TGTGCCAGCAGTTTAAGGTTACAGGGGGCGTCTGAAAAACTGTTTTTT
CDR3aa: CASSLRLQGASEKLFF

j_gene: TRBJ2-1
abundance: -
d_gene: -
v_gene: TRBV27
CDR3nt: TGTGCCAGCAGTTTAGCCGGTGTAGTAATTGCGGGCTACAATGAGCAGTTCTTC
CDR3aa: CASSLAGVVIAGYNEQFF

j_gene: TRBJ2-1
abundance: -
d_gene: -
v_gene: TRBV7-9
CDR3nt: TGTGCCAGCAGCCCGAGGAACCCGAGCTCCTACAATGAGCAGTTCTTC
CDR3aa: CASSPRNPSSYNEQFF

j_gene: TRBJ2-7
abundance: few
d_gene: TRBD2
v_gene: TRBV15
CDR3nt: TGTGCCACCAGCAGGGACTTAGCGGGGAGCTCCTACGAGCAGTACTTC
CDR3aa: CATSRDLAGSSYEQYF

j_gene: TRBJ2-2
abundance: -
d_gene: -
v_gene: TRBV29-1
CDR3nt: TGCAGCGTTGAGTCAGGGAACACCGGGGAGCTGTTTTTT
CDR3aa: CSVESGNTGELFF

j_gene: TRBJ2-7
abundance: -
d_gene: TRBD1
v_gene: TRBV7-9
CDR3nt: TGTGCCAGCAGCTCGGACAGGAAGAACTACGAGCAGTACTTC
CDR3aa: CASSSDRKNYEQYF

j_gene: TRBJ2-5
abundance: -
d_gene: -
v_gene: TRBV20-1
CDR3nt: TGCAGTGCTAGAGCCCTAGAGACCCAGTACTTC
CDR3aa: CSARALETQYF

j_gene: TRBJ1-4
abundance: -
d_gene: -
v_gene: TRBV28
CDR3nt: TGTGCCAGCAGCCTTAGGAGGGGAACGAATGAAAAACTGTTTTTT
CDR3aa: CASSLRRGTNEKLFF

j_gene: TRBJ2-1
abundance: few
d_gene: -
v_gene: TRBV9
CDR3nt: TGTGCCAGCAGCGTAAGGCTAGGTTTCTACAATGAGCAGTTCTTC
CDR3aa: CASSVRLGFYNEQFF

j_gene: TRBJ2-2
abundance: -
d_gene: TRBD2
v_gene: TRBV28
CDR3nt: TGTGCCAGCAGCCGCGTAGCGGGGGGCCGCCTTAACACCGGGGAGCTGTTTTTT
CDR3aa: CASSRVAGGRLNTGELFF

j_gene: TRBJ1-3
abundance: -
d_gene: -
v_gene: TRBV23-1
CDR3nt: TGCGCCAGCAGTCAAGGGGACATAGGGTGTAAGCGGAAGGGCTCTGGAAACACCATATATTTT
CDR3aa: CASSQGDIGCKRKGSGNTIYF

j_gene: TRBJ2-3
abundance: -
d_gene: -
v_gene: TRBV2
CDR3nt: TGTGCCAGCAGTGAAGCGTATAACACAGATACGCAGTATTTT
CDR3aa: CASSEAYNTDTQYF

j_gene: TRBJ1-6
abundance: few
d_gene: TRBD1
v_gene: TRBV5-4
CDR3nt: TGTGCCAGCAGCGCAACAGGGGGACGGTCACCCCTCCACTTT
CDR3aa: CASSATGGRSPLHF

j_gene: TRBJ1-1
abundance: -
d_gene: -
v_gene: TRBV19
CDR3nt: TGTGCCAGTAGTGAGAATTTGAACACTGAAGCTTTCTTT
CDR3aa: CASSENLNTEAFF

j_gene: TRBJ2-3
abundance: few
d_gene: TRBD1
v_gene: TRBV27
CDR3nt: TGTGCCAGCAGTCACGACAGGGGCACAGATACGCAGTATTTT
CDR3aa: CASSHDRGTDTQYF

j_gene: TRBJ2-7
abundance: -
d_gene: TRBD2
v_gene: TRBV27
CDR3nt: TGTGCCAGCAGTTTATCCGGGACTAGCGGGATGTACGAGCAGTACTTC
CDR3aa: CASSLSGTSGMYEQYF

j_gene: TRBJ1-2
abundance: -
d_gene: -
v_gene: TRBV7-2
CDR3nt: TGTGCCAGCAGCGGGGGGGGCTACACCTTC
CDR3aa: CASSGGGYTF

j_gene: TRBJ2-5
abundance: -
d_gene: TRBD2
v_gene: TRBV28
CDR3nt: TGTGCCAGCAGTCTAGCGGGAGTAGTGGAGACCCAGTACTTC
CDR3aa: CASSLAGVVETQYF